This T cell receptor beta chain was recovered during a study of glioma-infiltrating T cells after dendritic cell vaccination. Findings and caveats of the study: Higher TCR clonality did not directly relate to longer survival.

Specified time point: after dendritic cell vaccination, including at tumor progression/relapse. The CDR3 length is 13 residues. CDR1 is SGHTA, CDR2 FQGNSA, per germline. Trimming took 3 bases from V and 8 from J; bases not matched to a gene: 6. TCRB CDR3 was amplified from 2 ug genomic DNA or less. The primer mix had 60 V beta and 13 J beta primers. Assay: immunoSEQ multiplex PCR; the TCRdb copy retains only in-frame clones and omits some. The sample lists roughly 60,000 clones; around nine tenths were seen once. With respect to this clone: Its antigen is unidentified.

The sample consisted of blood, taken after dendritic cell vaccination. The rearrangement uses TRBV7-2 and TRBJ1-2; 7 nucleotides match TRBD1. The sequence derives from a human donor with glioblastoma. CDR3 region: CASSFRGLRGYTF. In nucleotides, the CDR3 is TGTGCCAGCAGCTTTAGGGGGCTACGGGGCTACACCTTC.